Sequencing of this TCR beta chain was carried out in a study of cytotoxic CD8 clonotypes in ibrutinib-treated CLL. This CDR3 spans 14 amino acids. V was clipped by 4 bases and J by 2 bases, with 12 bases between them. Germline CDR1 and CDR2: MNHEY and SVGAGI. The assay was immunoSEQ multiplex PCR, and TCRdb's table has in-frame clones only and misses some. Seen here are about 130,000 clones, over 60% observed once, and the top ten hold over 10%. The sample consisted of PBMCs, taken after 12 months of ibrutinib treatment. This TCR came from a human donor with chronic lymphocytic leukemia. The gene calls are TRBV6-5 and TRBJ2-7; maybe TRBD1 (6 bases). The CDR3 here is CASSSGHLTYEQYF. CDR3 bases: TGTGCCAGCAGTTCGGGACACCTAACCTACGAGCAGTACTTC.